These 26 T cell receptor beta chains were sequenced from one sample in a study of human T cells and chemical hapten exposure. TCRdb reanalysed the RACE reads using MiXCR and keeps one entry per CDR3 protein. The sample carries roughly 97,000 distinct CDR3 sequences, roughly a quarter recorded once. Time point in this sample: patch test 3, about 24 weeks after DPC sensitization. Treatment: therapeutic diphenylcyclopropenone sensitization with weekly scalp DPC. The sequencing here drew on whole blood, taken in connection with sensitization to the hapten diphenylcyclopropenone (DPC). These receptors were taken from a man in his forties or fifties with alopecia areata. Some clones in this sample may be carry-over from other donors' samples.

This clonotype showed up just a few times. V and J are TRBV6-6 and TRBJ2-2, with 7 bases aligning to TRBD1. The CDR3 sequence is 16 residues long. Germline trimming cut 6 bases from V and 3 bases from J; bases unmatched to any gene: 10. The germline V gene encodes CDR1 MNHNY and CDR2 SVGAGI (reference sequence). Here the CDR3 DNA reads TGTGCCAGCAGACCGATCGGGACAGAAGACACCGGGGAGCTGTTTTTT. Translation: CASRPIGTEDTGELFF.

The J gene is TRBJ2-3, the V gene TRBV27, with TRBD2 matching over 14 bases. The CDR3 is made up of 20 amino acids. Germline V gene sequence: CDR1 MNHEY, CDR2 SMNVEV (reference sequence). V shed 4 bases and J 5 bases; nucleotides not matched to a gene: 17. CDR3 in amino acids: CASSSRLGQPGLAGVDTQYF. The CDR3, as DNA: TGTGCCAGCAGTTCAAGGCTAGGACAACCGGGACTAGCGGGAGTAGATACGCAGTATTTT.

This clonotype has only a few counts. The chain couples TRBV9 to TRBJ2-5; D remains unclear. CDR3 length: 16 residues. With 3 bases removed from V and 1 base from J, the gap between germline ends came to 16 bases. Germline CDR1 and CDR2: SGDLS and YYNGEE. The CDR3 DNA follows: TGTGCCAGCAGCGGAGCAGACACTTTAGCCCAAGAGACCCAGTACTTC. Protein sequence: CASSGADTLAQETQYF. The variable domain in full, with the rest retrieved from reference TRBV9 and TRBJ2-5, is DSGVTQTPKHLITATGQRVTLRCSPRSGDLSVYWYQQSLDQGLQFLIQYYNGEERAKGNILERFSAQQFPDLHSELNLSSLELGDSALYFCASSGADTLAQETQYFGPGTRLLVL.

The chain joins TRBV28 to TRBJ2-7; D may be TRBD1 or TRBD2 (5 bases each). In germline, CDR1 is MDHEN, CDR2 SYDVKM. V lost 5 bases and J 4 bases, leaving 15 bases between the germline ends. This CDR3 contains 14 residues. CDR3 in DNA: TGTGCCAGCAGTCCCCGGTCGGGACGATACGAGCAGTACTTC. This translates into CASSPRSGRYEQYF.

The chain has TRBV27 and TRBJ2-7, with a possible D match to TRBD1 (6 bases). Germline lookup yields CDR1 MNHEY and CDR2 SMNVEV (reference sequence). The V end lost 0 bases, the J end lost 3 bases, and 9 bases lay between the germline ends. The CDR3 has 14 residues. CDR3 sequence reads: CASSLSGTNYEQYF. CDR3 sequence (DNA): TGTGCCAGCAGTTTATCCGGGACAAACTACGAGCAGTACTTC.

In DNA, the CDR3 is TGTGCCAGCAGCCATGGGACAGGGGGCTCACCCCTCCACTTT. Its translation: CASSHGTGGSPLHF. J is TRBJ1-6 and V is TRBV3-1; 12 bases are shared with TRBD1. Per germline, CDR1 LGHDT and CDR2 YNNKEL (reference sequence). Germline trimming cut 3 bases from V and 10 bases from J; bases unmatched to any gene: 1. The length of the CDR3 is 14 residues.

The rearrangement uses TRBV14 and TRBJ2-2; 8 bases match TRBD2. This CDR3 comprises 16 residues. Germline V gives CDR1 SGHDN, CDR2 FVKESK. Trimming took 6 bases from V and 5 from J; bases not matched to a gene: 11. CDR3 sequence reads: CASRLTTGGPTGELFF. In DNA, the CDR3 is TGTGCCAGCAGACTAACGACGGGAGGGCCGACCGGGGAGCTGTTTTTT.

The CDR3 region has the DNA TGTGCCAGCAGCACACGCCCTAGCGGGAGCTTGGCAGATACGCAGTATTTT. It translates to CASSTRPSGSLADTQYF. V and J are TRBV9 and TRBJ2-3; 10 bases fit TRBD2. Germline-derived CDR1 and CDR2 are SGDLS and YYNGEE. The trim removed 4 bases at V and 4 bases at J, leaving 12 bases unmatched. This CDR3 region has 17 residues.

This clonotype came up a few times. CDR3 DNA: TGTGCCAGCAGCCAAGAGCAGGGAGCCAGCTCCTACAATGAGCAGTTCTTC. As protein: CASSQEQGASSYNEQFF. The rearrangement uses TRBV4-2 and TRBJ2-1; either TRBD1 or TRBD2 may supply D (5 bases each). The CDR3 covers 17 residues. V lost 0 bases and J lost 0, with 12 bases in between. CDR1 is LGHNA and CDR2 is YNFKEQ in the germline V gene.

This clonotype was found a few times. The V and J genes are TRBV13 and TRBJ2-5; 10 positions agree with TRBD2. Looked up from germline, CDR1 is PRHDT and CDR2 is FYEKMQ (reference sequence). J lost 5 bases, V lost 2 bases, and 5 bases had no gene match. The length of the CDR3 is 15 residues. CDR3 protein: CASSLPAGGIETQYF. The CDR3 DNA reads TGTGCCAGCAGCTTACCAGCGGGAGGGATTGAGACCCAGTACTTC.

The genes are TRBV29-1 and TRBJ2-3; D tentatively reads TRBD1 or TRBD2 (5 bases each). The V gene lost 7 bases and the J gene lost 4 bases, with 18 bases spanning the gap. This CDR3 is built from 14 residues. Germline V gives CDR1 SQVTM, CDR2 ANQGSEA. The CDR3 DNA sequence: TGCAGCGCCCCCGGGACCCCTGGCTCAGATACGCAGTATTTT. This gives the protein CSAPGTPGSDTQYF.

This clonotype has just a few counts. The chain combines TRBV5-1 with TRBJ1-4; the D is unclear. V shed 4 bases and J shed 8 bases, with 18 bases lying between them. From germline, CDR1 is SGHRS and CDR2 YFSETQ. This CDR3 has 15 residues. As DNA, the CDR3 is TGCGCCAGCAGCCCCGGACGCAACAGAGGGGAAAAACTGTTTTTT. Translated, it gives CASSPGRNRGEKLFF.

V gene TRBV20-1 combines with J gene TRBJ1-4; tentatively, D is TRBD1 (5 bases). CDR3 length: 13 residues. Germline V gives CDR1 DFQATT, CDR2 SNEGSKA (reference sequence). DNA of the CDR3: TGCGCCCATCGGGGGGCAACTAATGAAAAACTGTTTTTT. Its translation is CAHRGATNEKLFF.

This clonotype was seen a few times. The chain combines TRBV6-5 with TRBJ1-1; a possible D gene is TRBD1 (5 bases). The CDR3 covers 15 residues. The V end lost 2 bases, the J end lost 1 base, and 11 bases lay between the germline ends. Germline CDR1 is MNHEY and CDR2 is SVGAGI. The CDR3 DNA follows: TGTGCCAGCAGTTACAGGGGAGGGAAGAACACTGAAGCTTTCTTT. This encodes CASSYRGGKNTEAFF.

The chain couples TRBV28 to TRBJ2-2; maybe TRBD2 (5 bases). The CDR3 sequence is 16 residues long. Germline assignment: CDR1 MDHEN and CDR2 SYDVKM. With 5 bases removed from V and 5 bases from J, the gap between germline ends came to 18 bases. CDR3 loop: CASSPADSSGTGELFF. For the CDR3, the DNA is TGTGCCAGCAGTCCTGCGGACTCGAGTGGTACCGGGGAGCTGTTTTTT.

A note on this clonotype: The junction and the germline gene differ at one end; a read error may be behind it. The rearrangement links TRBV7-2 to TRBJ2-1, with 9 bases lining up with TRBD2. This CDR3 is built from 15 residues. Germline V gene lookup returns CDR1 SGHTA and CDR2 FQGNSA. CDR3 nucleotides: TGTGCCAGCAGCGTAGCGGGAGTAGGGTACAATGAGCAGTTCTTC. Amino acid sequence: CASSVAGVGYNEQFF.

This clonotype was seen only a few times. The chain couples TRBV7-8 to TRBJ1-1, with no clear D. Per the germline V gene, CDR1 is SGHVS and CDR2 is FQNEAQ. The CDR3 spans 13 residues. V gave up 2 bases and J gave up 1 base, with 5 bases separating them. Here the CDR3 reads CASSLSWNTEAFF. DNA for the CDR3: TGTGCCAGCAGCTTAAGTTGGAACACTGAAGCTTTCTTT.

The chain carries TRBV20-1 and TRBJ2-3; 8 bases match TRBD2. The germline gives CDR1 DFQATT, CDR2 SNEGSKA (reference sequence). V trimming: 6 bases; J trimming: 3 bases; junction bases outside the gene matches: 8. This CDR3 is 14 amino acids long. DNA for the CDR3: TGCAGTGCCTCCATAGCGGGAAGGACAGATACGCAGTATTTT. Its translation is CSASIAGRTDTQYF.

CDR3 in DNA: TGTGCCAGCACCCTGGACAGGGGCAACTATGGCTACACCTTC. Protein product: CASTLDRGNYGYTF. This chain uses TRBV2 with TRBJ1-2; 9 nucleotides match TRBD1. Germline CDR1 SNHLY, CDR2 FYNNEI. Germline trimming cut 7 bases from V and 2 bases from J; bases unmatched to any gene: 5. This CDR3 comprises 14 residues.

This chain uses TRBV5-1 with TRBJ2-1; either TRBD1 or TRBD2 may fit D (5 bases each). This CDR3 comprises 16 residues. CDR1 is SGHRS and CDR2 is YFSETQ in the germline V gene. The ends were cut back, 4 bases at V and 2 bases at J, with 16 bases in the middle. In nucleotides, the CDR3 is TGCGCCAGCAGCATATCCGGGACCTCCGCCTACAATGAGCAGTTCTTC. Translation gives CASSISGTSAYNEQFF.

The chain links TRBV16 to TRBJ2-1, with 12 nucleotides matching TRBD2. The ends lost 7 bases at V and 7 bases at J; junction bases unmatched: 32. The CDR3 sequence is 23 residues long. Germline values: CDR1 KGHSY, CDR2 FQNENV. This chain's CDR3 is CASISNMGQGASGRAERSNEQFF. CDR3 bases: TGTGCCAGCATCAGCAATATGGGACAGGGCGCTAGCGGGAGGGCCGAGAGGTCGAATGAGCAGTTCTTC.

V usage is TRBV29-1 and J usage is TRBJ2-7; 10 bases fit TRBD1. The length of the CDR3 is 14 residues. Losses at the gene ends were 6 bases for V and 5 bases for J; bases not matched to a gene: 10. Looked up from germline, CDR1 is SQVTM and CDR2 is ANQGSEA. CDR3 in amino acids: CSVQPRDRGHEQYF. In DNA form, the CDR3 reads TGCAGCGTCCAACCCCGGGACAGGGGCCACGAGCAGTACTTC.

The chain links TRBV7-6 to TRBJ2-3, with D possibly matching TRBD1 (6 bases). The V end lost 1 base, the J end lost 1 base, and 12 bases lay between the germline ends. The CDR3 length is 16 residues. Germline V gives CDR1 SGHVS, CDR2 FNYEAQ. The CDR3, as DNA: TGTGCCAGCAGCTTAGGAGGACAGCTAGGCACAGATACGCAGTATTTT. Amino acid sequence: CASSLGGQLGTDTQYF.

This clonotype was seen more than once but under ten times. CDR3 nucleotides: TGTGCCAGCAGCCGCAACAAGAACACTGAAGCTTTCTTT. Translated: CASSRNKNTEAFF. The chain carries TRBV7-9 and TRBJ1-1; D is ambiguous. Germline CDR1 is SEHNR and CDR2 is FQNEAQ (reference sequence). The V and J ends lost 5 bases and 1 base respectively, with 8 bases between them. The CDR3 has 13 amino acids. The complete variable domain, with remaining parts taken from reference TRBV7-9 and TRBJ1-1, reads DTGVSQNPRHKITKRGQNVTFRCDPISEHNRLYWYRQTLGQGPEFLTYFQNEAQLEKSRLLSDRFSAERPKGSFSTLEIQRTEQGDSAMYLCASSRNKNTEAFFGQGTRLTVV.

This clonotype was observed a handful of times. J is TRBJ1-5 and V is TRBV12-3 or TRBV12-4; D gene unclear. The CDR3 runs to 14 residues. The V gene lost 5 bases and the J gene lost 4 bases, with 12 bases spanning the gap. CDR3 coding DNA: TGTGCCAGCAGTCGGGATCAAAAAAATCAGCCCCAGCATTTT. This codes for CASSRDQKNQPQHF.

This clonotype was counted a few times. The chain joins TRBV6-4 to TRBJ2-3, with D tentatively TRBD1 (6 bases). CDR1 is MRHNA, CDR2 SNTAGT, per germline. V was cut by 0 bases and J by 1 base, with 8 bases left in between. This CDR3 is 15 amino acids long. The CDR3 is CASSDSWGRTDTQYF. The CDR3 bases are TGTGCCAGCAGTGACTCGTGGGGGCGCACAGATACGCAGTATTTT.